The present T cell receptor (beta chain) was sequenced within a study of T cells in Graves' hyperthyroidism and ophthalmopathy (dated by TCRdb to about 2019). With respect to the entire study: Peripheral blood was sampled at the time of initial diagnosis, prior to any treatment. A discovery cohort of about 100 patients, about 44 with Graves' ophthalmopathy and about 58 with stable Graves' hyperthyroidism, was used to find distinguishing TCR V-J signatures. Prospective prediction of ophthalmopathy was tested in an independent validation cohort of 18 to 20 hyperthyroidism patients and 17 patients who later progressed to ophthalmopathy. For training and testing, the 80 to 100 patients in the discovery cohort were randomly divided in a 7:3 ratio. The study also compared thyroid tissue and blood T-cell repertoires from 5 to 7 Graves' hyperthyroidism patients. After sampling, hyperthyroidism patients received methimazole starting at 30 mg daily, and ophthalmopathy patients received high-dose intravenous methylprednisolone. The paper reports TCR Vbeta CDR3 sequencing of 140 or so peripheral blood samples: 43 ophthalmopathy, around 80 hyperthyroidism and around 17 progressor patients. Overall results and qualifications from the work: Sample size was not statistically predetermined, and investigators were not blinded to group allocation. Blood samples also contained most of the expanded thyroid clonotypes (frequency above 0.001), which suggests that blood repertoires may reflect thyroid immune responses. Ophthalmopathy was separated from stable hyperthyroidism by a 13 V-J signature model, with approximately 90% sensitivity and about 81% specificity obtained in cross-validation and 80%/75% obtained in testing. In validation, the model predicted progression to ophthalmopathy a median of around 6.5 months before onset, with about 64% sensitivity and roughly 72% specificity.

Reading the germline V gene gives CDR1 MNHNS and CDR2 SASEGT. CDR3 length: 15 amino acids, cysteine to phenylalanine. The retained sequence is limited to the CDR3, 45 bases, with the frame set at the first base. V was cut back by 4 bases and J by 7 bases, leaving a gap of 17 bases between them. The TCR beta CDR3 regions were amplified from the RNA transcripts. A first-round RT-PCR of the TCR CDR3 used the HTBI primer set with the Qiagen OneStep RT-PCR kit. A second multiplex PCR round built the libraries, followed by size selection and purification. Paired-end sequencing of the libraries was performed with 100 bp reads on an Illumina HiSeq2000. The authors processed their data as follows. SOAPnuke was used to process the raw data, throwing out any read that contained adapters or uncalled bases, had a mean Phred below 15, or lacked an exact constant-primer or identifier match. COPE v1.2.5 was used to merge high-quality paired reads, and clonotypes were defined as unique nucleotide sequences. MiTCR v1.1 was used to align the clonotypes against IMGT TRBV, TRBD and TRBJ reference segments. The analysis included only V-J combinations with a frequency above 0.0001, which together covered around 99% of the repertoires. The TCS score was defined as F50 (clonal expansion) divided by E x V (chaos), with BLOSUM62-based TCRdist calculated between CDR3 peptides within each V-J. Welch's t-statistics and random forest reduced just over 500 V-J features to 10 to 15, which were used in a naive Bayes classifier (R e1071). TCRdb redid the processing of the public reads, applying fastp at Q25 and MiXCR, and retained in-frame beta chains. A single entry per CDR3 protein holds the most common genes and DNA from its merged rows. The V and J calls here are based on TCRdb, not the publication. In all, the sample holds over 650,000 distinct CDR3 sequences, and about 16% of those were seen once. The ten top clones hold around 7.7% of the sample.

This clonotype was counted a few times. The target of this receptor is not known. The record has no base qualities; no much larger clone is one base away. Graves' hyperthyroidism was defined as stable when no progression to ophthalmopathy occurred over 18 months of follow-up. Hyperthyroidism patients were aged 18 to 65 years and newly diagnosed, with disease duration of less than 2 months. Any patient with an uncontrolled infection, another autoimmune disease, pregnancy or lactation was excluded. Diagnoses relied on clinical symptoms, serum thyroxine and TRAb, thyroid ultrasound and orbital computed tomography. PBMCs were separated from approximately 10 ml of fresh peripheral blood using Ficoll-Paque density gradient centrifugation. Total RNA was extracted using Trizol reagent, and RNA quality was assessed on an Agilent 2100 Bioanalyzer.

The sequence was collected from a man aged 18 to 29 with Graves' hyperthyroidism. Sequenced: blood. Recombination linked TRBV6-1 to TRBJ1-5; the best D guess is TRBD1, with 5 bases matching. The nucleotides are TGTGCCAGCAGTGGGGGACCCGGGTCAAGCCAGCCCCAGCATTTT. It translates as CASSGGPGSSQPQHF.